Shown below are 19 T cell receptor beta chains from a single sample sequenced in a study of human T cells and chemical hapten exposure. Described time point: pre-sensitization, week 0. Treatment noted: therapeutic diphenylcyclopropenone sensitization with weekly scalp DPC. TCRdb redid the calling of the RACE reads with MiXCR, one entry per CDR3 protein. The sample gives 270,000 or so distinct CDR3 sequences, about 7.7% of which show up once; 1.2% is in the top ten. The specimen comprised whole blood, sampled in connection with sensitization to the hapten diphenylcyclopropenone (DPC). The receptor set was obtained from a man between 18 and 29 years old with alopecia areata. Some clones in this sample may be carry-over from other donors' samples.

The CDR3 DNA is TGCGCCAGCAGCCAAGATTGGGACAGGGGGCTTAATGAAAAACTGTTTTTT. Translation: CASSQDWDRGLNEKLFF. The J gene is TRBJ1-4, the V gene TRBV4-3; 12 nucleotides align to TRBD1. The CDR3 consists of 17 residues. The trim removed 0 bases at V and 4 bases at J, leaving 3 bases unmatched. Germline values: CDR1 LGHNA, CDR2 YSLEER.

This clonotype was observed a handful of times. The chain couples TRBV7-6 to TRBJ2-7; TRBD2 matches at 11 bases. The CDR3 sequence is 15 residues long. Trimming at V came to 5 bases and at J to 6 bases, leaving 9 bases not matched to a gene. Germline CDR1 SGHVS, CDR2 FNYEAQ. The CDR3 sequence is CASSPVTSGGSEQYV. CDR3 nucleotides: TGTGCCAGCAGCCCCGTCACTAGCGGGGGTAGCGAGCAGTACGTC.

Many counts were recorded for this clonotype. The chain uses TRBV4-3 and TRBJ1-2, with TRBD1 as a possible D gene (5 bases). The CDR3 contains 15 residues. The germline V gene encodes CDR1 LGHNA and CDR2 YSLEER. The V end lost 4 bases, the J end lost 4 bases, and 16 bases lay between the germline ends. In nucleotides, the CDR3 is TGCGCCAGCAGCCTTAATTACGGGGGAGGCTATGGCTACACCTTC. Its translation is CASSLNYGGGYGYTF.

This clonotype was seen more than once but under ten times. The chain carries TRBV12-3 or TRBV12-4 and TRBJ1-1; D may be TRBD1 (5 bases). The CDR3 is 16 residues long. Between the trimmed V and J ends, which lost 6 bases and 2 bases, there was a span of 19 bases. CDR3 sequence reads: CASSPSGRTINTEAFF. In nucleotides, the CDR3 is TGTGCCAGCAGCCCCAGTGGGAGGACAATCAACACTGAAGCTTTCTTT.

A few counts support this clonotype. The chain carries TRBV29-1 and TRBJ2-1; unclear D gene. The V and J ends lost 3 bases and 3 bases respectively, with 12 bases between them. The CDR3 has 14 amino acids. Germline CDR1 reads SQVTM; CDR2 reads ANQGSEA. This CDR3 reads CSVEEGSGYNEQFF. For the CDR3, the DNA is TGCAGCGTTGAGGAAGGGTCGGGCTACAATGAGCAGTTCTTC.

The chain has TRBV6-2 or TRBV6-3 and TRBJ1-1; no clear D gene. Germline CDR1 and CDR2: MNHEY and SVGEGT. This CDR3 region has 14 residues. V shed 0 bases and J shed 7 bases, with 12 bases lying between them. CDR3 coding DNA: TGTGCCAGCAGTTACTCGAATTTGGCGATTGAAGCTTTCTTT. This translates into CASSYSNLAIEAFF.

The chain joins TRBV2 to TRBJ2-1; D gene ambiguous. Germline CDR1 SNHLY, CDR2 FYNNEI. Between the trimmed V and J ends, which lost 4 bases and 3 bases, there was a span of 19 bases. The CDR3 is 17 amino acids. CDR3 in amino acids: CASSGNPRQPHYNEQFF. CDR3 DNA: TGTGCCAGCAGTGGAAATCCGCGGCAGCCGCACTACAATGAGCAGTTCTTC.

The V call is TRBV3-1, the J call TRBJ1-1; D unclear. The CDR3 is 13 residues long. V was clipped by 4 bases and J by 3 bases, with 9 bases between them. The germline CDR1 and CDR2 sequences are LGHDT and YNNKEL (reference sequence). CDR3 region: CASSLLKDTEAFF. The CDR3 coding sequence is TGTGCCAGCAGCCTTTTAAAGGACACTGAAGCTTTCTTT.

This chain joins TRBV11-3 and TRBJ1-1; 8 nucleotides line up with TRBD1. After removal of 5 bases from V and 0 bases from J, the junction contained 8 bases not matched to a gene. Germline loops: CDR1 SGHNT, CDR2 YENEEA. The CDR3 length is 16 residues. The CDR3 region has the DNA TGTGCCAGCAGCCCGGGGACAGGAGAAATGAACACTGAAGCTTTCTTT. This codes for CASSPGTGEMNTEAFF.

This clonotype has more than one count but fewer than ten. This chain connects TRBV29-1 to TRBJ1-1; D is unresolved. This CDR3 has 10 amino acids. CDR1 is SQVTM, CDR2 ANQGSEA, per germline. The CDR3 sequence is CSYGNTEAFF. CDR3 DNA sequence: TGCTCGTACGGGAACACTGAAGCTTTCTTT.

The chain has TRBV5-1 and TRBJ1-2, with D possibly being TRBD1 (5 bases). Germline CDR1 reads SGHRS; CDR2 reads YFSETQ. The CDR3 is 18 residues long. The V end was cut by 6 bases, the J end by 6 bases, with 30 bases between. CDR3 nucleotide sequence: TGCGCCAGCATGATAGGGCGGAAACTTCGTCAGGGAATCCATGGCTACACCTTC. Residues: CASMIGRKLRQGIHGYTF.

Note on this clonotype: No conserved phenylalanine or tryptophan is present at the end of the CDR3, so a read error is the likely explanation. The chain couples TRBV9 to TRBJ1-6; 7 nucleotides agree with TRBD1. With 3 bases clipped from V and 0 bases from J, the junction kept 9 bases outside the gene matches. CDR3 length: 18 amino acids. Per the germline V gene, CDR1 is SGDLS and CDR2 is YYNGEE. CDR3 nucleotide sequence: TGTGCCAGCAGCGCCACCACAGGGGTCGGCTCCTATAATTCACCCCTCCACTCT. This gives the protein CASSATTGVGSYNSPLHS.

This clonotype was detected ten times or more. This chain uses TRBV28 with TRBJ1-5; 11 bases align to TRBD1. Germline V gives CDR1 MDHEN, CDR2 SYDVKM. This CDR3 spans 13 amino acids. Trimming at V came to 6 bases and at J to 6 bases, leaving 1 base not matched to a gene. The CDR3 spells CASRGTGGQPQHF. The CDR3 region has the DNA TGTGCCAGCAGGGGGACAGGGGGTCAGCCCCAGCATTTT.

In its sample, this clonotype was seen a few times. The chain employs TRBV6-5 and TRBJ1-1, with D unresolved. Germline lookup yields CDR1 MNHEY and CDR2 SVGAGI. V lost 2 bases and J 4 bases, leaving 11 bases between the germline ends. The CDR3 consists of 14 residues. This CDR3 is CASSYGRRSTEAFF. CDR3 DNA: TGTGCCAGCAGTTACGGCCGGAGGAGCACTGAAGCTTTCTTT.

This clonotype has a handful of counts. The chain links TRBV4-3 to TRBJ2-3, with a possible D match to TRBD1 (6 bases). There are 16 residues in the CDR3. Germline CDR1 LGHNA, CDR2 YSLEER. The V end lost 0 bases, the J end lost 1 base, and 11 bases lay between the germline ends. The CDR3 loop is CASSQDMGAGTDTQYF. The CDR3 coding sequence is TGCGCCAGCAGCCAAGATATGGGGGCCGGCACAGATACGCAGTATTTT.

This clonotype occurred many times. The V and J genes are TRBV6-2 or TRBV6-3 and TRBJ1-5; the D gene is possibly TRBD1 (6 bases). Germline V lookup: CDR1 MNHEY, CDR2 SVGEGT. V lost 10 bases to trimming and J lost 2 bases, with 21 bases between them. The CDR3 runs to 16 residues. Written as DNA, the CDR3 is TGTGCCACCAAAGGGCAATTTCCAGGGGGCAATCAGCCCCAGCATTTT. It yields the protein CATKGQFPGGNQPQHF.

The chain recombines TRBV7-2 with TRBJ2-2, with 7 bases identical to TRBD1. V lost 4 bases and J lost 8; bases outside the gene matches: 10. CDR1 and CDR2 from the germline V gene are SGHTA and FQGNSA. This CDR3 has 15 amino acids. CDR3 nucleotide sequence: TGTGCCAGCAGCTCGCCCTCAGGGGGTTGGGGGGAGCTGTTTTTT. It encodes CASSSPSGGWGELFF.

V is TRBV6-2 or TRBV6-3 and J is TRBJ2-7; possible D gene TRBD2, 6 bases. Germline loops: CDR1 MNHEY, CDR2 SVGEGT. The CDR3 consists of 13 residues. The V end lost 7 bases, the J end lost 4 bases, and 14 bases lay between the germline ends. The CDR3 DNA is TGTGCCAGCATCAAAGCTGCGGGGTACGAGCAGTACGTC. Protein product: CASIKAAGYEQYV.

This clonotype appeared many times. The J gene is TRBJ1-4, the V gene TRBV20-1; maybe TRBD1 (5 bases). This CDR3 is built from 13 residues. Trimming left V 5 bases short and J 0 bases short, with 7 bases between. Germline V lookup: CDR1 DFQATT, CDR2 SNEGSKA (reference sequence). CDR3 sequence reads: CSARGATNEKLFF. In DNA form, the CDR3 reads TGCAGTGCTCGGGGGGCAACTAATGAAAAACTGTTTTTT.